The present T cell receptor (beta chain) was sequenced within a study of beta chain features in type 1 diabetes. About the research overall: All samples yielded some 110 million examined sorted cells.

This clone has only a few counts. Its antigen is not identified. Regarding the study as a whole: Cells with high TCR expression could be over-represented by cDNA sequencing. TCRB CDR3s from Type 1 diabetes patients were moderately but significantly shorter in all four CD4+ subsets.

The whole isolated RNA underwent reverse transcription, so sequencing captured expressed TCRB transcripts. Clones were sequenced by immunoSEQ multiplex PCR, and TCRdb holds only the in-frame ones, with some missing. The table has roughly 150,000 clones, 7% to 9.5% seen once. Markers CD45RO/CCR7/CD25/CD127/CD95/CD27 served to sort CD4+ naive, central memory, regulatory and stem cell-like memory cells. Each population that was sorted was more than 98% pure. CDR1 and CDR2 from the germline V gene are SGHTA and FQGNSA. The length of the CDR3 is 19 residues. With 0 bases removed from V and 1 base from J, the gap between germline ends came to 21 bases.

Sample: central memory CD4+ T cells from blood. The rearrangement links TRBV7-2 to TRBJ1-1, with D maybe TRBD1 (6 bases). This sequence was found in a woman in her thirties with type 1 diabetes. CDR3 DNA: TGTGCCAGCAGCTTAGCGCTTACGAGGCCGGGACAACGGAACACTGAAGCTTTCTTT. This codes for CASSLALTRPGQRNTEAFF.